This T cell receptor (beta chain) was sequenced during a study of blood T cell repertoires in COVID-19. This CDR3 contains 14 residues. V trimming: 4 bases; J trimming: 5 bases; junction bases outside the gene matches: 7. Germline loops: CDR1 MNHEY, CDR2 SVGEGT. This clone appeared a few times. Clones were read by immunoSEQ multiplex PCR, and TCRdb kept only the in-frame ones, dropping some. Of 200,000 to 250,000 clones in the sample, around four fifths were seen once. The TCR was taken from a woman older than 75 with COVID-19, enrolled during active disease. The material sequenced was peripheral blood. The J gene is TRBJ1-1, the V gene TRBV6-2 or TRBV6-3, with 7 bases matching TRBD1. The CDR3 DNA follows: TGTGCCAGCAGTTCCCTTCCAGGGGGGACTGAAGCTTTCTTT. It is translated as CASSSLPGGTEAFF.